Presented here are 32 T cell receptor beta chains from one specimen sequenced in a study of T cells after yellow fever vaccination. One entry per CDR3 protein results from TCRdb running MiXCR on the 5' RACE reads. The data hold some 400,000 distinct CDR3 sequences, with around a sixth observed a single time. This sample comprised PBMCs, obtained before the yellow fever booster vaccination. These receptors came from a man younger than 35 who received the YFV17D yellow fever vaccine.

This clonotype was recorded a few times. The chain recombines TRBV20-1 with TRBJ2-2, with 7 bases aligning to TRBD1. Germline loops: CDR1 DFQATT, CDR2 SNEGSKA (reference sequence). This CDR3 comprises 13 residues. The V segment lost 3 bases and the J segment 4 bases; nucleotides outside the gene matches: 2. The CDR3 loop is CSASDRVTGELFF. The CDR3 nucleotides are TGCAGTGCTAGTGACAGGGTCACCGGGGAGCTGTTTTTT.

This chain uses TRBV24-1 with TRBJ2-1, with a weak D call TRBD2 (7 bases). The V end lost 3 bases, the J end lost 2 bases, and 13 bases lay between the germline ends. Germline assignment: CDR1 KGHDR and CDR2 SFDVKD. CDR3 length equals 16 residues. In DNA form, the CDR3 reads TGTGCCACCAGTGATGGACAAGGGGGGGCCTACAATGAGCAGTTCTTC. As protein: CATSDGQGGAYNEQFF.

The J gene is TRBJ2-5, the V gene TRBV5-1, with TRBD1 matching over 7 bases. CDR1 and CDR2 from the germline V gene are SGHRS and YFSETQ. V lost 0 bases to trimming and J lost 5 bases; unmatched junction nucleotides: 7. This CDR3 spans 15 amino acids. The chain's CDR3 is CASSLVGTAEETQYF. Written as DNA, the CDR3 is TGCGCCAGCAGCTTGGTAGGGACAGCCGAGGAGACCCAGTACTTC.

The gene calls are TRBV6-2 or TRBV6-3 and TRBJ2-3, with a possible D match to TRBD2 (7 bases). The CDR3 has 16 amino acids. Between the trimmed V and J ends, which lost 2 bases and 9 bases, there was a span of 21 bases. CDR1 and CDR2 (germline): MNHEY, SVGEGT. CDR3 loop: CASSYGAGARQGTQYF. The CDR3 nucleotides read TGTGCCAGCAGTTACGGGGCGGGGGCCCGTCAAGGAACGCAGTATTTT.

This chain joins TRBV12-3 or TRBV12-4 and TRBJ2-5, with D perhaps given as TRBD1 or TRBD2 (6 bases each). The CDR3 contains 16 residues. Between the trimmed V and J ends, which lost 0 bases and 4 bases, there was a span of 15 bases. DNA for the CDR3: TGTGCCAGCAGTTTAGCCCCGGGGGCCCCGGGAGAGACCCAGTACTTC. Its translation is CASSLAPGAPGETQYF.

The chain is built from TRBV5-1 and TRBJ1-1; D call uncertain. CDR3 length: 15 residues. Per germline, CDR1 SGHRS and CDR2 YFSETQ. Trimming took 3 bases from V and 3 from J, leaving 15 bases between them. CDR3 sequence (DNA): TGCGCCAGCAGCTGGAGTGGCCGTGGGGACACTGAAGCTTTCTTT. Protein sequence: CASSWSGRGDTEAFF.

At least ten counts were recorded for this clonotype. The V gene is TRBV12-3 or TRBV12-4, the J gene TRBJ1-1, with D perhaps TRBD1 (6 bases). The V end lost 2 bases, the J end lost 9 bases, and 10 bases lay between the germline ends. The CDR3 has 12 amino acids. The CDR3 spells CASSLLGAQAFF. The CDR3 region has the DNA TGTGCCAGCAGTTTATTGGGGGCCCAAGCTTTCTTT.

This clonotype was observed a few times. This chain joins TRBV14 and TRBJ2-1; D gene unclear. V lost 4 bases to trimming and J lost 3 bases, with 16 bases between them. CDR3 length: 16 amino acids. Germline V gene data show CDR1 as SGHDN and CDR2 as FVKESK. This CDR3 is CASSPFAGQGYNEQFF. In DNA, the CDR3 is TGTGCCAGCAGCCCGTTTGCTGGGCAAGGCTACAATGAGCAGTTCTTC. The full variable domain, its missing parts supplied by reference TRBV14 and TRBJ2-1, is EAGVTQFPSHSVIEKGQTVTLRCDPISGHDNLYWYRRVMGKEIKFLLHFVKESKQDESGMPNNRFLAERTGGTYSTLKVQPAELEDSGVYFCASSPFAGQGYNEQFFGPGTRLTVL.

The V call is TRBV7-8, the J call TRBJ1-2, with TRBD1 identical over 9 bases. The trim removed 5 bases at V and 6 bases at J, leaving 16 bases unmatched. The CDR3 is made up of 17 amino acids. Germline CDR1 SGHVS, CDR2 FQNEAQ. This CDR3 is CASSPRTHPDRGDGYTF. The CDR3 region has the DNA TGTGCCAGCAGCCCTCGGACACACCCGGACAGGGGAGATGGCTACACCTTC.

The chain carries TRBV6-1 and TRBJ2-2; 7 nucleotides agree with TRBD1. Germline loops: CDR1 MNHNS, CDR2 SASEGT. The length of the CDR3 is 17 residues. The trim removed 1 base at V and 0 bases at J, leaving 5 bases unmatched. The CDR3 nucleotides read TGTGCCAGCAGTGAAGGACAGGGCCCGGCGAACACCGGGGAGCTGTTTTTT. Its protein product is CASSEGQGPANTGELFF.

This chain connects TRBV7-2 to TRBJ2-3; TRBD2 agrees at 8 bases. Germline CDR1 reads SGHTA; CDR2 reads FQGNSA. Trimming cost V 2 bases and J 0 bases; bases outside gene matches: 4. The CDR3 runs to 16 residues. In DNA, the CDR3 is TGTGCCAGCAGCTTAAACCAGCGGGGGAGCACAGATACGCAGTATTTT. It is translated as CASSLNQRGSTDTQYF.

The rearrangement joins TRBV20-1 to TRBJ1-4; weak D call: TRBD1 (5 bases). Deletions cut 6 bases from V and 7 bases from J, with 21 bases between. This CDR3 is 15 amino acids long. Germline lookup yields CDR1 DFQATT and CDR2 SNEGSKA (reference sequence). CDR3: CSATPGALAGEKLFF. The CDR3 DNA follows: TGCAGTGCCACTCCCGGGGCACTCGCCGGTGAAAAACTGTTTTTT.

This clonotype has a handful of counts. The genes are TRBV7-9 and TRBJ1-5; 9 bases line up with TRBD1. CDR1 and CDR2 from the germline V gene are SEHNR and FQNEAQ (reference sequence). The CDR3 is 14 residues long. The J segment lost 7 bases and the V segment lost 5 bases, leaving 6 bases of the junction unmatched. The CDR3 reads CASSPGTGTQPQHF. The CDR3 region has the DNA TGTGCCAGCAGCCCGGGGACAGGGACCCAGCCCCAGCATTTT. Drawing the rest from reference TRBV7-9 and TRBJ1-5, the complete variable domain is DTGVSQNPRHKITKRGQNVTFRCDPISEHNRLYWYRQTLGQGPEFLTYFQNEAQLEKSRLLSDRFSAERPKGSFSTLEIQRTEQGDSAMYLCASSPGTGTQPQHFGDGTRLSIL.

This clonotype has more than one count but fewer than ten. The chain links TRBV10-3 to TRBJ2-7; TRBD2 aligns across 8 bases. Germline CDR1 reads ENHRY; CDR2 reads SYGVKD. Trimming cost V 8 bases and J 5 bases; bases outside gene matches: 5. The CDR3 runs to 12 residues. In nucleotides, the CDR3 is TGTGCCATCCCGGGGGGGAGGGACGAGCAGTACGTC. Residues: CAIPGGRDEQYV.

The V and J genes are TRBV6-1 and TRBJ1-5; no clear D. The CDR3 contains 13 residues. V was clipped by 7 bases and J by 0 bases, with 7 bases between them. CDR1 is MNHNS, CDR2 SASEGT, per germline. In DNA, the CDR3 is TGTGCCAGCAAGGTGCATAGCAATCAGCCCCAGCATTTT. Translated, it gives CASKVHSNQPQHF.

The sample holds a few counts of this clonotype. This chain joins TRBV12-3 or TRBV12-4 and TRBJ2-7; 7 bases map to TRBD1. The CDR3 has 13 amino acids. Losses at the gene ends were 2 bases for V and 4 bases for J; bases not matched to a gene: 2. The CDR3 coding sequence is TGTGCCAGCAGTTTATCACAGGGGTACGAGCAGTACTTC. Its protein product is CASSLSQGYEQYF.

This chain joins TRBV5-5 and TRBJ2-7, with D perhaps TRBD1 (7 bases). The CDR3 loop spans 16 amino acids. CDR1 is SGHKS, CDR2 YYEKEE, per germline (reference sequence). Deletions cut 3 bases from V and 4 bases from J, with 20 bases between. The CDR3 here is CASSSAGQSALYEQYF. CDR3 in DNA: TGTGCCAGCAGCTCGGCGGGACAGTCAGCCCTTTACGAGCAGTACTTC.

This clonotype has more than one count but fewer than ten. The CDR3 sequence: CSALPNRGFINYGYTF. In DNA form, the CDR3 reads TGCAGTGCTCTGCCTAACCGGGGGTTTATTAACTATGGCTACACCTTC. The V and J genes are TRBV20-1 and TRBJ1-2, with TRBD1 as a possible D gene (5 bases). Germline lookup yields CDR1 DFQATT and CDR2 SNEGSKA (reference sequence). The CDR3 runs to 16 residues. The V gene lost 5 bases and the J gene lost 1 base, with 20 bases spanning the gap.

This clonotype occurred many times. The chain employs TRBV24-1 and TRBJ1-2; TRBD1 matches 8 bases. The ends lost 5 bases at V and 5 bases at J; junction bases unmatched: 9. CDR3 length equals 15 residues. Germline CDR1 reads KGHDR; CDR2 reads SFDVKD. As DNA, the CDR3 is TGTGCCACCAGTGGCCCCGACAGGGGAGAATATGGCTACACCTTC. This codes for CATSGPDRGEYGYTF.

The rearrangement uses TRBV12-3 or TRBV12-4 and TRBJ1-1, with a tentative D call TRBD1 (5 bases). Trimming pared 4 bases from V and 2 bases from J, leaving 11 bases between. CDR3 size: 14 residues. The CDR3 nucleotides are TGTGCCAGCAGTTCCGACAGTCGAAACACTGAAGCTTTCTTT. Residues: CASSSDSRNTEAFF.

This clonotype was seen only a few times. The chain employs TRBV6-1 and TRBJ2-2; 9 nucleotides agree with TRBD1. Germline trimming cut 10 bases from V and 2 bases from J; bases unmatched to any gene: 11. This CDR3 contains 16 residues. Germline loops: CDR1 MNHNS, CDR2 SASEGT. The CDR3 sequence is CATQDRGIGNTGELFF. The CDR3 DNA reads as TGTGCCACCCAGGACAGGGGCATAGGCAACACCGGGGAGCTGTTTTTT.

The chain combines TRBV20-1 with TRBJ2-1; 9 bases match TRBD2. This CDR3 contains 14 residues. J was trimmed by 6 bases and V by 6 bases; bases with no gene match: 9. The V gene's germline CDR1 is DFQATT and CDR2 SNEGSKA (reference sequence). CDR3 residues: CSAVGLAGPNEQFF. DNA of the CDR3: TGCAGTGCCGTGGGCCTAGCGGGGCCCAATGAGCAGTTCTTC.

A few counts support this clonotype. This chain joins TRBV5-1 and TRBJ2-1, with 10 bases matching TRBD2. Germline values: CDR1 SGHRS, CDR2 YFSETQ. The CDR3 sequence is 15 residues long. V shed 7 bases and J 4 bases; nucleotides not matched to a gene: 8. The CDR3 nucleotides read TGCGCCAGCCGACTAGCGGGCGGGAATTACAATGAGCAGTTCTTC. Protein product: CASRLAGGNYNEQFF. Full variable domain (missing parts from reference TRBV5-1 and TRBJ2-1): KAGVTQTPRYLIKTRGQQVTLSCSPISGHRSVSWYQQTPGQGLQFLFEYFSETQRNKGNFPGRFSGRQFSNSRSEMNVSTLELGDSALYLCASRLAGGNYNEQFFGPGTRLTVL.

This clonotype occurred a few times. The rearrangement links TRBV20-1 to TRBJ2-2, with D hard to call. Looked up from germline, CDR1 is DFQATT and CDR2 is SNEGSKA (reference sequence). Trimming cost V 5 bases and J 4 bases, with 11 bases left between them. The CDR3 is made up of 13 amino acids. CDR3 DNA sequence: TGCAGTGCTCCCAGCAGACCCACCGGGGAGCTGTTTTTT. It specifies CSAPSRPTGELFF.

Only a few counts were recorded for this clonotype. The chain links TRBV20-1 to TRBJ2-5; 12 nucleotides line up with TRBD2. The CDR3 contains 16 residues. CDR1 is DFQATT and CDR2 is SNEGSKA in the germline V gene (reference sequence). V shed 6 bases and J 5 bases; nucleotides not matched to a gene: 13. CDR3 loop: CSATPTSGGWEETQYF. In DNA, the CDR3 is TGCAGTGCCACCCCGACTAGCGGGGGCTGGGAGGAGACCCAGTACTTC.

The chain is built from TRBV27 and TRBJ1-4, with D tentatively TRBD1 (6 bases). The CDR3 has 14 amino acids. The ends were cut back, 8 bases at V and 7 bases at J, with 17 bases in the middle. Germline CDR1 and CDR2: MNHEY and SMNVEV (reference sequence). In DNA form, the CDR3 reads TGTGCCAGCCGCTCGGGGGGGGCAGGTGAAAAACTGTTTTTT. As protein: CASRSGGAGEKLFF.

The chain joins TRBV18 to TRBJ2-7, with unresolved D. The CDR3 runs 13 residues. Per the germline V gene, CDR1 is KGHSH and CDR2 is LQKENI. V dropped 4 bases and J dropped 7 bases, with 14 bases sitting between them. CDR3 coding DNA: TGTGCCAGCTCACACGGGCCACCGAAAGAGCAGTACGTC. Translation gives CASSHGPPKEQYV.

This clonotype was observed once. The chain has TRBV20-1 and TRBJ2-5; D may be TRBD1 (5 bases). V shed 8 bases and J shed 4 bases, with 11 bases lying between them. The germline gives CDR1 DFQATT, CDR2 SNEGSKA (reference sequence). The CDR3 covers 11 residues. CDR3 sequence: CSRHRGETQYF. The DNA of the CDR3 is TGCAGTCGACATAGGGGAGAGACCCAGTACTTC.

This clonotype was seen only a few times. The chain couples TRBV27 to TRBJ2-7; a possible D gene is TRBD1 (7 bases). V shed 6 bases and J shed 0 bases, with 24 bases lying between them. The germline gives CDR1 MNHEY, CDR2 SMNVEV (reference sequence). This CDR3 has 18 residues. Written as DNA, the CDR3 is TGTGCCAGCAGCCCAGCCCCGCCAGGGGGGCACTACTCCTACGAGCAGTACTTC. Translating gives CASSPAPPGGHYSYEQYF.

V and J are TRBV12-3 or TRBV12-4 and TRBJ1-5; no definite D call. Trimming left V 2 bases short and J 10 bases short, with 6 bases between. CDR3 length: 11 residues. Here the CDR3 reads CASSLLGPQHF. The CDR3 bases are TGTGCCAGCAGTTTATTGGGTCCCCAGCATTTT.

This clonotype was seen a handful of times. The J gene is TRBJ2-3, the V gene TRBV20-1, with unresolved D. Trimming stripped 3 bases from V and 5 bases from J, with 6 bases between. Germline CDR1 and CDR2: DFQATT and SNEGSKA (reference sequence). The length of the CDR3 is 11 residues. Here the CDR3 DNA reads TGCAGTGCTAGTCGCGTAGATACGCAGTATTTT. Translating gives CSASRVDTQYF.

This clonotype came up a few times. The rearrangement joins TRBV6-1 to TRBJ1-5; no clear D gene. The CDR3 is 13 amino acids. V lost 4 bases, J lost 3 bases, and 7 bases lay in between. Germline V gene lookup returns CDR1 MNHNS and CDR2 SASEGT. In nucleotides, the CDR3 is TGTGCCAGCAGTGTTGACCTCAATCAGCCCCAGCATTTT. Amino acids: CASSVDLNQPQHF.